Following are 2 T cell receptor beta chains from one sample sequenced in a study of response to subunit inactivated influenza vaccine. TCRdb processed the RT-PCR reads anew with MiXCR; each CDR3 protein has one entry. The sample has more than 450,000 distinct CDR3 sequences; roughly 12% are singletons. This sample was shared with a second study, whose subject was T cells expressing NK-cell markers. This second study notes: TCR beta cDNA was generated via 5'RACE template switching incorporating UMIs.

The sequencing used PBMCs from blood, collected on the day of vaccination. These receptors were obtained from a man aged 45-65 years who received an inactivated influenza vaccine.

This clonotype was observed a few times. The chain links TRBV19 to TRBJ1-5, with D possibly matching TRBD1 (6 bases). V gave up 5 bases and J gave up 7 bases, with 21 bases separating them. Per the germline V gene, CDR1 is LNHDA and CDR2 is SQIVND (reference sequence). The CDR3 is 16 residues long. CDR3 sequence reads: CASSPLTGSRQQPQHF. CDR3 sequence (DNA): TGTGCCAGTAGTCCCCTGACAGGATCACGACAGCAGCCCCAGCATTTT.

The V and J genes are TRBV29-1 and TRBJ1-1, with TRBD1 matching 7 bases. V dropped 5 bases and J dropped 0; count of bases not matched to a gene: 3. Germline V lookup: CDR1 SQVTM, CDR2 ANQGSEA. CDR3 length equals 13 residues. The CDR3 sequence: CSVSTGLNTEAFF. The CDR3 DNA reads TGCAGCGTTTCGACAGGGCTGAACACTGAAGCTTTCTTT.